Below, one T cell receptor (beta chain) is given with its context. Antigen specificity is unknown. Combining a sample-barcoded 5' primer with a J-beta primer mix, a second PCR ran for about 7 to 11 cycles. All samples gave at least 2.5 million CDR3-containing paired-end reads. Via MiXCR, TCRdb re-called the 5' RACE reads, giving one row per CDR3 protein. The sample lists 650,000 to 1,000,000 distinct CDR3 sequences; under 40% were seen once. The germline gives CDR1 LGHNA, CDR2 YNFKEQ. The CDR3 is 17 residues long. Trimming pared 0 bases from V and 7 bases from J, leaving 21 bases between. The sample is drawn from a study of blood T cells in healthy people across ages. Study-level points and caveats: Age showed a roughly linear inverse relationship with TCR beta diversity per million T cells.

The specimen sequenced was blood. The TCR sequence derives from a man aged 18 to 29 in good health. V is TRBV4-2 and J is TRBJ1-1, with TRBD1 as a possible D gene (5 bases). CDR3 loop: CASSQEGQGEVGIEAFF. In DNA, the CDR3 is TGTGCCAGCAGCCAAGAAGGCCAGGGTGAGGTAGGGATTGAAGCTTTCTTT.